Listed below are T cell receptor beta chains from one sample, sequenced in a study of T-cell reconstitution after alpha-beta-depleted transplantation in children. Using its own MiXCR run on the PCR reads, TCRdb lists one record per CDR3 protein. The repertoire consists of about 110,000 distinct CDR3 sequences, with 10% occurring once and the leading ten covering less than 45%. The input for sequencing was PBMCs, taken before TCRalphabeta/CD19-depleted stem cell transplant. The receptors stem from a boy under 10 years old with acute lymphoblastic leukemia, due to receive a stem cell transplant. Both conserved end residues are part of each CDR3. Fields, in order: J gene, D gene, V gene, clone size, CDR3 DNA, CDR3 protein. The D gene is left open where the match is weak. Rows give clone size only sometimes, using once, few, many, or a class for an expanded clone.

J gene: TRBJ2-2
D gene: TRBD2
V gene: TRBV7-6
clone size: many
CDR3 DNA: TGTGCCAGCAGCTTTGGGGCTAGCGGGAGGGCCACAACCGGGGAGCTGTTTTTT
CDR3 protein: CASSFGASGRATTGELFF

J gene: TRBJ2-7
D gene: NA
V gene: TRBV28
clone size: NA
CDR3 DNA: TGTGCCAGCAGTTCGGCTGGAATCGAGCAGTACTTC
CDR3 protein: CASSSAGIEQYF

J gene: TRBJ2-7
D gene: NA
V gene: TRBV21-1
clone size: few
CDR3 DNA: TGTGCCAGCAGCTCCCAGTCCTACGAGCAGTACTTC
CDR3 protein: CASSSQSYEQYF

J gene: TRBJ1-2
D gene: NA
V gene: TRBV5-8
clone size: few
CDR3 DNA: TGTGCCAGCAGCTTACCCAGGGAAGGCTATGGCTACACCTTC
CDR3 protein: CASSLPREGYGYTF

J gene: TRBJ1-4
D gene: NA
V gene: TRBV5-5
clone size: many
CDR3 DNA: TGTGCCAGCAGCCCAGGACAGTATGAAAAACTGTTTTTT
CDR3 protein: CASSPGQYEKLFF

J gene: TRBJ2-1
D gene: TRBD1
V gene: TRBV20-1
clone size: many
CDR3 DNA: TGCAGTGCTTACTCGGGACAGGGACTCAATGAGCAGTTCTTC
CDR3 protein: CSAYSGQGLNEQFF

J gene: TRBJ2-7
D gene: TRBD1
V gene: TRBV20-1
clone size: NA
CDR3 DNA: TGCAGTGCTTCCAGAGACAGGGGGCGACCCTACGAGCAGTACTTC
CDR3 protein: CSASRDRGRPYEQYF

J gene: TRBJ1-6
D gene: NA
V gene: TRBV20-1
clone size: few
CDR3 DNA: TGCAGTGCTAGTTGGGCCGGCCTCAATTCACCCCTCCACTTT
CDR3 protein: CSASWAGLNSPLHF

J gene: TRBJ2-1
D gene: TRBD2
V gene: TRBV20-1
clone size: NA
CDR3 DNA: TGCAGTGCTCCGGAGACTAGCGGGAGCCTGAATGAGCAGTTCTTC
CDR3 protein: CSAPETSGSLNEQFF

J gene: TRBJ2-3
D gene: NA
V gene: TRBV30
clone size: few
CDR3 DNA: TGTGCCAGGGGACATCCTACGCAGTATTTT
CDR3 protein: CARGHPTQYF

J gene: TRBJ2-1
D gene: NA
V gene: TRBV6-5
clone size: NA
CDR3 DNA: TGTGCCAGCAGTCCCTCCCAGGGAACCTTACCTTACAATGAGCAGTTCTTC
CDR3 protein: CASSPSQGTLPYNEQFF

J gene: TRBJ2-5
D gene: NA
V gene: TRBV29-1
clone size: few
CDR3 DNA: TGCAGCGCCTCCCCGGAAGAGACCCAGTACTTC
CDR3 protein: CSASPEETQYF

J gene: TRBJ2-5
D gene: NA
V gene: TRBV20-1
clone size: NA
CDR3 DNA: TGCAGTGCTGTGAAGACGGGGCGACAAGAGACCCAGTACTTC
CDR3 protein: CSAVKTGRQETQYF

J gene: TRBJ2-7
D gene: NA
V gene: TRBV28
clone size: NA
CDR3 DNA: TGTGCCAGCAGAACTACAGGGATTTACGAGCAGTACTTC
CDR3 protein: CASRTTGIYEQYF